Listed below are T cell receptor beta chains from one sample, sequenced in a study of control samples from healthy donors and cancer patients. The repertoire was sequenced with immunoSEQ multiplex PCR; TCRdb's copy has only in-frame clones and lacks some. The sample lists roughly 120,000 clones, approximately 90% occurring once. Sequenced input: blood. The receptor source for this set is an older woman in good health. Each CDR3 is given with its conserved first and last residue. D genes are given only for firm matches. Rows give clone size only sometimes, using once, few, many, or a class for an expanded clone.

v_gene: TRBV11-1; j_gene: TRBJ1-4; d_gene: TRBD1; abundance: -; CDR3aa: CASSFGQGEEKLFF; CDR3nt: TGTGCCAGCAGCTTCGGACAGGGGGAGGAAAAACTGTTTTTT
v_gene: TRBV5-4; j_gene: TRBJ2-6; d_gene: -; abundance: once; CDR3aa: CASSFPGMTGANVLTF; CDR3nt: TGTGCCAGCAGCTTCCCAGGGATGACTGGGGCCAACGTCCTGACTTTC
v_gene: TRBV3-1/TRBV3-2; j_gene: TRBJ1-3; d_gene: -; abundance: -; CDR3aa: CASSLGRFGNTIYF; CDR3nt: TGTGCCAGCAGCCTCGGACGGTTTGGAAACACCATATATTTT
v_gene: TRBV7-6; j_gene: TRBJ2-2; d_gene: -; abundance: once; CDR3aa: CASSSYRDEAGELFF; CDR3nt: TGTGCCAGCAGCTCGTACAGGGATGAGGCCGGGGAGCTGTTTTTT
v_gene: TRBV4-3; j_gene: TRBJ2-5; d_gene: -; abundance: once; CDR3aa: CASSQDPAVQETQYF; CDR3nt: TGCGCCAGCAGCCAAGATCCGGCAGTCCAAGAGACCCAGTACTTC
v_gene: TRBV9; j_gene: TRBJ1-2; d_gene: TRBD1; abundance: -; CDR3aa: CASRGDRGYGYTF; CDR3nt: TGTGCCAGCAGGGGCGACAGGGGTTATGGCTACACCTTC
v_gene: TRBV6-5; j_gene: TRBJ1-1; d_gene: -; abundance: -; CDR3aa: CASSKRRDTEAFF; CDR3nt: TGTGCCAGCAGTAAAAGGAGGGACACTGAAGCTTTCTTT
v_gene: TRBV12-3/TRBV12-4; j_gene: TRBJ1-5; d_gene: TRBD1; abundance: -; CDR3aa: CASSPSGQGASF; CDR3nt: TGTGCCAGCAGTCCTTCGGGACAGGGGGCGAGTTTT
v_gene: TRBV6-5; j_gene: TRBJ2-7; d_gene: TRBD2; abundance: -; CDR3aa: CASSQAGGREQYF; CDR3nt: TGTGCCAGCAGCCAAGCGGGGGGGCGTGAGCAGTACTTC
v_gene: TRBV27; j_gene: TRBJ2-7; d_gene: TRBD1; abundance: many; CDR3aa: CASSLLGGQGYEQYF; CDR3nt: TGTGCCAGCAGTTTATTGGGGGGACAGGGGTACGAGCAGTACTTC
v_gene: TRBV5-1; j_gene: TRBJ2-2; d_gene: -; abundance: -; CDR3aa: CASKVASNTGELFF; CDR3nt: TGCGCCAGCAAAGTGGCCTCGAACACCGGGGAGCTGTTTTTT
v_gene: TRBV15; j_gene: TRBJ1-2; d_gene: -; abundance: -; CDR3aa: CATSRSRTGNGGYTF; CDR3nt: TGTGCCACCAGCAGATCTCGGACGGGCAATGGTGGCTACACCTTC
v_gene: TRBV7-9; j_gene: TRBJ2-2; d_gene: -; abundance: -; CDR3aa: CASSRSTNTGELFF; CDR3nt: TGTGCCAGCAGCAGGAGCACGAACACCGGGGAGCTGTTTTTT
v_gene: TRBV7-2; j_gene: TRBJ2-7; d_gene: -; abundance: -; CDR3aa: CASSLQVSYEQYF; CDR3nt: TGTGCCAGCAGCTTACAGGTCTCCTACGAGCAGTACTTC
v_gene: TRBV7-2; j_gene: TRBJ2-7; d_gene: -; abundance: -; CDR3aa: CASSFGDRSYEQYF; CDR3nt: TGTGCCAGCAGCTTCGGGGACCGCTCCTACGAGCAGTACTTC
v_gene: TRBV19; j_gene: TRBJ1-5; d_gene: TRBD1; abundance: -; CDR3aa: CASSANPGQSYQPQHF; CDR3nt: TGTGCCAGTAGTGCAAACCCGGGACAGTCTTATCAGCCCCAGCATTTT
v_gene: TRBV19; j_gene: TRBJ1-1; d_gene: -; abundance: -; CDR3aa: CASIPSQGAPEAFF; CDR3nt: TGTGCCAGTATCCCCTCCCAGGGCGCCCCCGAAGCTTTCTTT
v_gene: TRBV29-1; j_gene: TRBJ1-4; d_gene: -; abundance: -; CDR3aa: CSVVDRNPTNEKLFF; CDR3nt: TGCAGCGTCGTAGACAGAAACCCAACTAATGAAAAACTGTTTTTT
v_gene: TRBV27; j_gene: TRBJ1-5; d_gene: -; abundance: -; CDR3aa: CASSLSPSNGRGNQPQHF; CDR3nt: TGTGCCAGCAGTTTATCCCCTTCGAATGGGCGCGGCAATCAGCCCCAGCATTTT
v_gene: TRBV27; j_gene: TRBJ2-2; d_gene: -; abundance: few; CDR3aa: CASSTTGRPSNTGELFF; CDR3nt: TGTGCCAGCAGTACTACGGGCCGACCCTCGAACACCGGGGAGCTGTTTTTT
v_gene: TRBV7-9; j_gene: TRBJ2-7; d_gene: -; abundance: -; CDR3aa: CASSSPTRDVAYEQYF; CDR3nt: TGTGCCAGCAGCTCACCCACGAGGGACGTAGCTTACGAGCAGTACTTC
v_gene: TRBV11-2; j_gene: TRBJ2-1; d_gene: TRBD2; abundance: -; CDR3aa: CASSQLAGGPADEQFF; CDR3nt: TGTGCCAGCAGCCAACTAGCGGGGGGGCCCGCTGATGAGCAGTTCTTC
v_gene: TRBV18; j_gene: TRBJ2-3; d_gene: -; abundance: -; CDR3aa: CASSPSLTDTQYF; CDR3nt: TGTGCCAGCTCACCTAGCCTCACAGATACGCAGTATTTT
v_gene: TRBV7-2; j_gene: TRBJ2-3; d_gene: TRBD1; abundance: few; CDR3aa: CASSLGGQAATDTQYF; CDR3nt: TGTGCCAGCAGCTTGGGGGGACAGGCGGCGACAGATACGCAGTATTTT
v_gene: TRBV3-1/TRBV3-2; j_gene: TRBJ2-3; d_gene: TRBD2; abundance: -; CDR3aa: CASSQGLAGATSSTDTQYF; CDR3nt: TGTGCCAGCAGCCAAGGGCTAGCGGGGGCCACTTCGAGCACAGATACGCAGTATTTT
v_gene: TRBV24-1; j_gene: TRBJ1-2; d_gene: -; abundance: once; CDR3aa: CATSDTKDGYTF; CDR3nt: TGTGCCACCAGTGATACCAAGGATGGCTACACCTTC
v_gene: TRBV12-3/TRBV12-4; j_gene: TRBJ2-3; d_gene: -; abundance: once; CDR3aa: CASCEPRRDTQYF; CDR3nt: TGTGCCAGCTGCGAGCCCCGGCGGGATACGCAGTATTTT
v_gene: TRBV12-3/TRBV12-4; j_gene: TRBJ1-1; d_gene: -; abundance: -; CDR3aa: CASSFRPDTEAFF; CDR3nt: TGTGCCAGCAGTTTTAGGCCTGACACTGAAGCTTTCTTT
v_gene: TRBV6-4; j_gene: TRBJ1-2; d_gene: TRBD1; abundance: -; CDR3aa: CASSVDRGAGYTF; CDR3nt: TGTGCCAGCAGTGTTGACAGGGGGGCTGGCTACACCTTC
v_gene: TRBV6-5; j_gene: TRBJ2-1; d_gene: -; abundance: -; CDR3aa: CASSYVWGHLALEQFF; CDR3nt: TGTGCCAGCAGTTATGTTTGGGGACACCTAGCACTTGAGCAGTTCTTC
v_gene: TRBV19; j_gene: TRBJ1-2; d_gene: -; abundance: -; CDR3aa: CASRPLEGGEGYTF; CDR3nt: TGTGCCAGTAGACCCCTCGAGGGAGGGGAGGGCTACACCTTC
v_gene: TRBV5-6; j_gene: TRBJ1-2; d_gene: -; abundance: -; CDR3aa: CASSLNRRYGYTF; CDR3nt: TGTGCCAGCAGCTTAAACAGGCGCTATGGCTACACCTTC
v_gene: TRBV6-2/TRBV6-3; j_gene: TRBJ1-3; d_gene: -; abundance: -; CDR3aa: CASSYIEILSGNTIYF; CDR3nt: TGTGCCAGCAGTTACATTGAGATCCTCTCTGGAAACACCATATATTTT
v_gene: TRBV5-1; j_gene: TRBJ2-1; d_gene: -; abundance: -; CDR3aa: CASSLASSSYNEQFF; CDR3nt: TGCGCCAGCAGCTTGGCCAGTAGCTCCTACAATGAGCAGTTCTTC
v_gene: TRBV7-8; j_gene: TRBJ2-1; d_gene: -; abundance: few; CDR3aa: CASKRASSYNEQFF; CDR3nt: TGTGCCAGCAAGCGAGCCAGCTCCTACAATGAGCAGTTCTTC
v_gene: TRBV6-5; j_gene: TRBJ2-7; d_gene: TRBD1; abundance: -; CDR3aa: CASSYEGTGWYEQYF; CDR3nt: TGTGCCAGCAGTTACGAAGGGACAGGGTGGTACGAGCAGTACTTC
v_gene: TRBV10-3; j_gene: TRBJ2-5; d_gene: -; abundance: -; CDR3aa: CAISAPTESRETQYF; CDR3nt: TGTGCCATCAGTGCCCCGACAGAGTCGAGAGAGACCCAGTACTTC
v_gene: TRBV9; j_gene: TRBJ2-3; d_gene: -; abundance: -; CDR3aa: CASSVEGTPQDTQYF; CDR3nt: TGTGCCAGCAGCGTGGAAGGGACGCCTCAGGACACGCAGTATTTT